Sequencing of this T cell receptor (beta chain) was carried out in a study of cytomegalovirus exposure and HLA in healthy donors. Generated by immunoSEQ multiplex PCR, the TCRdb table keeps only in-frame clones and is missing some. The sample yields 150,000 to 200,000 clones, roughly 86% seen once. The germline V gene encodes CDR1 ENHRY and CDR2 SYGVKD. The CDR3 runs 15 residues. The junction had 8 bases not matched to a gene; V was cut back by 4 bases and J by 4 bases. This sequence originates from a woman aged 18-29 years in good health and CMV-seronegative. The rearrangement links TRBV10-3 to TRBJ1-2, with 8 bases lining up with TRBD1. Sequencing used PBMCs. CDR3 region: CAISATTGVVYGYTF. CDR3 DNA: TGTGCCATCAGTGCGACGACAGGGGTGGTCTATGGCTACACCTTC.